The 11 T cell receptor beta chains reported below all come from one sample, sequenced in a study of shared clonotypes between healthy human individuals. The assay was immunoSEQ multiplex PCR, and TCRdb's table has in-frame clones only and misses some. The sample includes 2 million to 3 million clones, 90% to 95% of them seen just once. Sequenced material: naive CD4+ T cells from PBMCs. Subset given: CD45RA+ positively selected. Receptor source: a man aged 18 to 29 in good health. Some clones in this sample may be carry-over from other donors' samples.

This chain's CDR3 is CASSLPPRGTQYF. The DNA of the CDR3 is TGTGCCAGCAGTTTACCCCCCAGGGGTACGCAGTATTTT. The chain links TRBV27 to TRBJ2-3; possibly TRBD1 for D (6 bases). CDR1 and CDR2 (germline): MNHEY, SMNVEV (reference sequence). The CDR3 is 13 residues long. Trimming stripped 2 bases from V and 8 bases from J, with 11 bases between.

The chain employs TRBV5-1 and TRBJ2-7; TRBD2 agrees at 7 bases. V was pared by 0 bases and J by 8 bases, with 23 bases of the junction left unmatched. The CDR3 contains 19 residues. The germline CDR1 and CDR2 sequences are SGHRS and YFSETQ. Here the CDR3 reads CASSLAKGWSGTSEDKQYF. CDR3 DNA sequence: TGCGCCAGCAGCTTGGCCAAAGGTTGGTCAGGTACTAGCGAGGATAAGCAGTACTTC.

The genes are TRBV27 and TRBJ1-2, with D possibly matching TRBD1 (6 bases). V was cut by 8 bases and J by 4 bases, with 14 bases left in between. Germline CDR1 MNHEY, CDR2 SMNVEV (reference sequence). CDR3 length equals 13 residues. The CDR3 bases are TGTGCCAGCGGACGCGGACAGTTCTATGGCTACACCTTC. Its protein product is CASGRGQFYGYTF.

This sequence joins TRBV28 and TRBJ2-7; 8 nucleotides line up with TRBD2. This CDR3 has 12 amino acids. CDR1 is MDHEN and CDR2 is SYDVKM in the germline V gene. CDR3 coding DNA: TGTGTTACGGGAGGGCCCCCCGACGAGCAGTACTTC. Protein sequence: CVTGGPPDEQYF.

The V gene is TRBV4-1, the J gene TRBJ2-3; 8 bases map to TRBD1. The CDR3 runs to 16 residues. Losses at the gene ends were 6 bases for V and 6 bases for J; bases not matched to a gene: 14. In germline, CDR1 is MGHRA, CDR2 YSYEKL. The CDR3 protein is CASSPLGTGKGDTQYF. The CDR3 coding sequence is TGCGCCAGCAGTCCCCTGGGGACAGGTAAAGGGGATACGCAGTATTTT.

The V call is TRBV5-5, the J call TRBJ2-3; 9 bases line up with TRBD2. With V trimmed by 0 bases and J by 5 bases, 10 bases remained unmatched. Germline loops: CDR1 SGHKS, CDR2 YYEKEE (reference sequence). The CDR3 contains 17 residues. The CDR3 DNA follows: TGTGCCAGCAGCTTGGCGGGCGGGAGGGAACGAGGAGATACGCAGTATTTT. Encoded protein: CASSLAGGRERGDTQYF.

The gene calls are TRBV28 and TRBJ2-3; TRBD2 matches at 11 bases. The V segment lost 6 bases and the J segment 4 bases; nucleotides outside the gene matches: 9. CDR1 and CDR2 (germline): MDHEN, SYDVKM. CDR3 length equals 16 residues. DNA of the CDR3: TGTGCCAGCAGGTATCGGACTAGCGGGCTCGCAGATACGCAGTATTTT. Encoded protein: CASRYRTSGLADTQYF.

This clone was detected only a few times. Additional DNA sequences in this sample encode the identical CDR3. This sequence joins TRBV7-2 and TRBJ2-7, with 9 nucleotides matching TRBD1. Germline loops: CDR1 SGHTA, CDR2 FQGNSA. With V trimmed by 1 base and J by 2 bases, 0 bases remained unmatched. The CDR3 spans 14 residues. The CDR3: CASSLGQGAYEQYF. The DNA for the CDR3 is TGTGCCAGCAGCTTAGGACAGGGGGCCTACGAGCAGTACTTC.

J is TRBJ1-1 and V is TRBV6-5, with D uncertain. With 3 bases removed from V and 1 base from J, the gap between germline ends came to 15 bases. Germline V gene lookup returns CDR1 MNHEY and CDR2 SVGAGI. The CDR3 extends over 16 amino acids. In DNA, the CDR3 is TGTGCCAGCAGTTATGGTGCGGGCCTGCGGAACACTGAAGCTTTCTTT. It encodes CASSYGAGLRNTEAFF.

CDR3 sequence: CASGSNQGGRAEAFF. DNA for the CDR3: TGTGCCAGCGGCTCCAACCAGGGGGGCAGGGCTGAAGCTTTCTTT. V is TRBV6-6 and J is TRBJ1-1; 7 nucleotides line up with TRBD1. The CDR3 is 15 residues long. Germline lookup yields CDR1 MNHNY and CDR2 SVGAGI (reference sequence). J lost 6 bases, V lost 8 bases, and 15 bases had no gene match.

This rearrangement joins TRBV5-4 to TRBJ2-2; the match to TRBD2 covers 8 bases. Germline V gene sequence: CDR1 SGHNT, CDR2 YYREEE (reference sequence). V trimming: 4 bases; J trimming: 0 bases; junction bases outside the gene matches: 2. The CDR3 covers 15 residues. CDR3 coding DNA: TGTGCCAGCAGCCGACTAGCGACGAACACCGGGGAGCTGTTTTTT. Translating it yields CASSRLATNTGELFF.